The rows below give T cell receptor beta chains drawn from one sample of a study of blood T cell repertoires in COVID-19. Libraries were prepared by immunoSEQ multiplex PCR; TCRdb keeps only in-frame clonotypes and omits some of them. The table includes around 300,000 clones, about 88% detected once. Material for sequencing was PBMCs or T cells enriched from blood (not recorded which). Source of these receptors: a woman between 45 and 65 years old who had recovered from COVID-19. Both conserved end residues are part of each CDR3. D genes are given only for firm matches. Clone size is shown for a subset of rows, as once, few, many or a class of expanded clone.

clone size	V gene	D gene	J gene	CDR3 DNA	CDR3 protein
NA	TRBV6-5	NA	TRBJ1-5	TGTGCCAGCAGTTACTCCGGCGGTGGCAATCAGCCCCAGCATTTT	CASSYSGGGNQPQHF
NA	TRBV6-5	TRBD1	TRBJ2-1	TGTGCCAGCAGAACAGAGGACAGGGGAAGATATGAGCAGTTCTTC	CASRTEDRGRYEQFF
NA	TRBV20-1	NA	TRBJ1-6	TGCAGTGCTAGTGAGGGGAGGCAGTCACCCCTCCACTTT	CSASEGRQSPLHF
NA	TRBV4-3	TRBD2	TRBJ2-3	TGCGCCAGCAGCCAAGATCGCTCCGCTAGCGGGAGGGGTACGCAGTATTTT	CASSQDRSASGRGTQYF
once	TRBV12-3/TRBV12-4	TRBD1	TRBJ1-5	TGTGCCAGCATGAGGGGGCCGAATCAGCCCCAGCATTTT	CASMRGPNQPQHF
NA	TRBV9	NA	TRBJ2-3	TGTGCCAGCAGCGGGAGGGATTCTAGCACAGATACGCAGTATTTT	CASSGRDSSTDTQYF
NA	TRBV29-1	NA	TRBJ1-1	TGCAGCGTTGGTGGAGAAGGTACTGAAGCTTTCTTT	CSVGGEGTEAFF
NA	TRBV24-1	NA	TRBJ2-7	TGTGCCACCAGTGATGCCCGGGGAGGACCCTACGAGCAGTACTTC	CATSDARGGPYEQYF
NA	TRBV18	TRBD1	TRBJ1-1	TGTGCCAGCTCACTCACTACCCCCAGGGGACAGAGTACCAACACTGAAGCTTTCTTT	CASSLTTPRGQSTNTEAFF
NA	TRBV9	TRBD2	TRBJ2-1	TGTGCCAGCAGCGTAGGTCTAGCGGGAGTATTCTACAATGAGCAGTTCTTC	CASSVGLAGVFYNEQFF
few	TRBV28	NA	TRBJ1-1	TGTGCCAGCAGTTTAAAACCCCGAGGCACTGAAGCTTTCTTT	CASSLKPRGTEAFF
NA	TRBV7-8	TRBD2	TRBJ2-2	TGTGCCAGCAGCCTTGGCCGGCTGCCAAGGCGGGAGGGCGGCACCGGGGAGCTGTTTTTT	CASSLGRLPRREGGTGELFF
NA	TRBV7-2	TRBD2	TRBJ2-1	TGTGCCAGCAGCCCAGGACTAGCGGGAGTCGCTGAGCAGTTCTTC	CASSPGLAGVAEQFF
NA	TRBV5-4	TRBD1	TRBJ2-3	TGTGCCACCCAGGGGGCAGGCACAGATACGCAGTATTTT	CATQGAGTDTQYF
NA	TRBV28	NA	TRBJ1-2	TGTGCCAGCAGCCATGACAGTTATGGCTACACCTTC	CASSHDSYGYTF
NA	TRBV7-2	NA	TRBJ1-1	TGTGCCAGCAGCTTAGCTCCCGGTCAGGGCACTGAAGCTTTCTTT	CASSLAPGQGTEAFF
NA	TRBV7-2	TRBD1	TRBJ2-1	TGTGCCAGCAGCTTAGATGGGACAGACCGGAATTACAATGAGCAGTTCTTC	CASSLDGTDRNYNEQFF
NA	TRBV7-2	NA	TRBJ1-6	TGTGCCAGCAGCCCCCTTACTTATAATTCACCCCTCCACTTT	CASSPLTYNSPLHF
NA	TRBV2	TRBD1	TRBJ2-2	TGTGCCAGCAAAATTGGGACAGGGAACACCGGGGAGCTGTTTTTT	CASKIGTGNTGELFF
NA	TRBV7-6	TRBD1	TRBJ1-1	TGTGCCAGCAGCCAGGACAGGGCCTCAAACACTGAAGCTTTCTTT	CASSQDRASNTEAFF
NA	TRBV28	TRBD1	TRBJ2-7	TGTGCCAGCCAACCCCACCTCGGACAGGCCCTAAGTTACGAGCAGTACTTC	CASQPHLGQALSYEQYF
few	TRBV18	TRBD1	TRBJ1-2	TGTGCCAGCTCACTCTCCGGGACAGGGGGCAACTATGGCTACACCTTC	CASSLSGTGGNYGYTF
NA	TRBV28	NA	TRBJ1-6	TGTGCCAGCAGTTTGCAGGAATCACCCCTCCACTTT	CASSLQESPLHF
NA	TRBV6-6	TRBD1	TRBJ1-1	TGTGCCAGCAGTTACACCGGACAGGCAGCTGAAGCTTTCTTT	CASSYTGQAAEAFF
NA	TRBV9	NA	TRBJ2-1	TGTGCCAGCACCGCGGGGTCCTCCTACAATGAGCAGTTCTTC	CASTAGSSYNEQFF
NA	TRBV6-5	NA	TRBJ2-1	TGTGCCAGCAGGGCGATGGGGGCTTCCACCAATGAGCAGTTCTTC	CASRAMGASTNEQFF
NA	TRBV6-2/TRBV6-3	TRBD2	TRBJ2-1	TGTGCCAGCGGCCCCCTAGGTAGCGGGAGGGGGTATGAGCAGTTCTTC	CASGPLGSGRGYEQFF
NA	TRBV2	TRBD1	TRBJ1-2	TGTGCCAGCAGTGAAGCTCGGACAGGGGGCGGCTACACCTTC	CASSEARTGGGYTF
NA	TRBV28	NA	TRBJ1-5	TGTGCCAGCACCTCGGTCAACACAGGGCCTTATAGCAATCAGCCCCAGCATTTT	CASTSVNTGPYSNQPQHF
few	TRBV6-2/TRBV6-3	NA	TRBJ1-5	TGTGCCAGCAGCGCCGGGACACCAGTCAATCAGCCCCAGCATTTT	CASSAGTPVNQPQHF
NA	TRBV7-2	NA	TRBJ2-3	TGTGCCAGCAGATCTCCGTTGGGACACGTCACAGATACGCAGTATTTT	CASRSPLGHVTDTQYF
NA	TRBV18	TRBD2	TRBJ2-1	TGTGCCAGCTCACGGGGACTAGCGGGAGGGGATCACTACAATGAGCAGTTCTTC	CASSRGLAGGDHYNEQFF
NA	TRBV5-1	TRBD1	TRBJ2-3	TGCGCCAGCAGCTACTCCGGGACAGGGAGCACAGATACGCAGTATTTT	CASSYSGTGSTDTQYF
NA	TRBV30	NA	TRBJ1-5	TGTGCCTGGAGTAACGGGGACAATCAGCCCCAGCATTTT	CAWSNGDNQPQHF
NA	TRBV7-2	NA	TRBJ2-1	TGTGCCAGCAGCTTAGTAACAGCGGTAACCGAGCAGTTCTTC	CASSLVTAVTEQFF
NA	TRBV5-6	TRBD1	TRBJ2-6	TGTGCCAGCAGCTCAGCCGGGACAGGGTTAGCTGGGGCCAACGTCCTGACTTTC	CASSSAGTGLAGANVLTF
NA	TRBV5-8	NA	TRBJ1-2	TGTGCCAGCAGCTTGTTAGGGGTGTCGGACTATGGCTACACCTTC	CASSLLGVSDYGYTF
NA	TRBV25-1	TRBD2	TRBJ2-1	TGTGCCAGCTCGGGACTAGCGGACTACAATGAGCAGTTCTTC	CASSGLADYNEQFF
few	TRBV4-2	NA	TRBJ1-1	TGTGCCAGCAGCCGAACAGGGAGTACTGAAGCTTTCTTT	CASSRTGSTEAFF